One sample yielded the 23 T cell receptor beta chains listed below, sequenced in a study of T cell responses to AZD1222 COVID-19 vaccine. Some clones are missing from TCRdb's copy, which holds only in-frame ones; the method was immunoSEQ multiplex PCR. Seen here are over 130,000 clones, around 90% observed once, and the top ten hold 7.5%. The sequences come from peripheral blood, collected 28 days after the second dose of the MenACWY control vaccine. Source of these receptors: an adult who received the MenACWY meningococcal vaccine as a control.

This chain connects TRBV2 to TRBJ2-2; 9 positions match TRBD2. The V gene's germline CDR1 is SNHLY and CDR2 FYNNEI. This CDR3 has 15 amino acids. V lost 7 bases, J lost 4 bases, and 7 bases stayed unmatched. The CDR3 DNA reads as TGTGCCAGCAACCGACTAGCGGCCGGCACCGGGGAGCTGTTTTTT. Translation: CASNRLAAGTGELFF.

The chain combines TRBV7-3 with TRBJ2-1; D is unclear. Germline assignment: CDR1 SGHTA and CDR2 FQGTGA. Trimming pared 3 bases from V and 6 bases from J, leaving 6 bases between. The CDR3 covers 12 residues. The CDR3 protein is CASSFNSNEQFF. CDR3 in DNA: TGTGCCAGCAGCTTTAATAGCAATGAGCAGTTCTTC.

This clone has a handful of counts. J is TRBJ1-2 and V is TRBV7-5; no check of the table's D call, TRBD1, against the DNA was made. TRBV7-5 is annotated as a pseudogene. The CDR3 loop spans 18 amino acids. The CDR3 DNA reads TGTGTCAGAAGCTTAGAGCAATTAGACAGGTTGAGTAACTATGGCTACACCTTC. Its translation: CVRSLEQLDRLSNYGYTF.

V gene TRBV18 combines with J gene TRBJ2-5; possibly TRBD1 for D (6 bases). Trimming took 5 bases from V and 4 from J, leaving 11 bases between them. Germline assignment: CDR1 KGHSH and CDR2 LQKENI. The CDR3 is 13 amino acids. For the CDR3, the DNA is TGTGCCAGCTCAACACAGGGTGGAGAGACCCAGTACTTC. It yields the protein CASSTQGGETQYF.

The V gene is TRBV9, the J gene TRBJ1-3; D unclear. Trimming stripped 0 bases from V and 0 bases from J, with 7 bases between. The CDR3 spans 15 residues. Looked up from germline, CDR1 is SGDLS and CDR2 is YYNGEE. CDR3 residues: CASSVGGLSGNTIYF. CDR3 nucleotide sequence: TGTGCCAGCAGCGTAGGCGGACTCTCTGGAAACACCATATATTTT.

The chain's CDR3 is CASTPDREDYGYTF. The DNA of the CDR3 is TGTGCCAGTACCCCGGACAGGGAGGACTATGGCTACACCTTC. The V call is TRBV19, the J call TRBJ1-2; 8 bases are a match to TRBD1. With V trimmed by 7 bases and J by 3 bases, 7 bases remained unmatched. The CDR3 extends over 14 amino acids. Germline lookup yields CDR1 LNHDA and CDR2 SQIVND (reference sequence).

The V gene is TRBV9, the J gene TRBJ2-2; 8 bases fit TRBD2. In germline, CDR1 is SGDLS, CDR2 YYNGEE. This CDR3 is built from 16 residues. V lost 4 bases to trimming and J lost 2 bases; unmatched junction nucleotides: 7. DNA for the CDR3: TGTGCCAGCAGCCGTACTAGCGGCCAAAACACCGGGGAGCTGTTTTTT. The encoded protein is CASSRTSGQNTGELFF. Drawing the rest from reference TRBV9 and TRBJ2-2, the complete variable domain is DSGVTQTPKHLITATGQRVTLRCSPRSGDLSVYWYQQSLDQGLQFLIQYYNGEERAKGNILERFSAQQFPDLHSELNLSSLELGDSALYFCASSRTSGQNTGELFFGEGSRLTVL.

This chain links TRBV11-2 with TRBJ2-5; TRBD2 might be the D (6 bases). Trimming removed 1 base at V and 1 base at J, with 7 bases between. The CDR3 has 14 amino acids. CDR1 and CDR2 from the germline V gene are SGHAT and FQNNGV. CDR3 nucleotide sequence: TGTGCCAGCAGCTTAGTGGGGGGCCAAGAGACCCAGTACTTC. Its translation is CASSLVGGQETQYF.

The V gene is TRBV5-1, the J gene TRBJ2-3; D uncertain. The CDR3 contains 15 residues. Germline values: CDR1 SGHRS, CDR2 YFSETQ. V dropped 0 bases and J dropped 1 base, with 9 bases sitting between them. Here the CDR3 DNA reads TGCGCCAGCAGCTTGGGTCCCCGGGGCACAGATACGCAGTATTTT. Encoded protein: CASSLGPRGTDTQYF.

The rearrangement links TRBV19 to TRBJ1-2; 7 bases match TRBD1. CDR3 length: 14 residues. CDR1 and CDR2 (germline): LNHDA, SQIVND (reference sequence). J lost 6 bases, V lost 7 bases, and 11 bases had no gene match. CDR3 nucleotides: TGTGCCAGTACCGCCACAGGGGATGGGAATGGCTACACCTTC. Translated: CASTATGDGNGYTF.

V gene TRBV6-2 or TRBV6-3 combines with J gene TRBJ2-7; weak D call: TRBD1 (6 bases). This CDR3 has 14 residues. V lost 3 bases and J 5 bases, leaving 14 bases between the germline ends. Germline lookup yields CDR1 MNHEY and CDR2 SVGEGT. The chain's CDR3 is CASSYSGRGDEQYF. The DNA of the CDR3 is TGTGCCAGCAGTTATTCCGGCAGGGGAGACGAGCAGTACTTC.

This chain uses TRBV3-1 (or the pseudogene TRBV3-2) with TRBJ1-2, with D unresolved. V was clipped by 4 bases and J by 0 bases, with 6 bases between them. The CDR3 is 13 residues long. Germline V lookup: CDR1 LGHDT, CDR2 YNNKEL (reference sequence). DNA of the CDR3: TGTGCCAGCAGCCCCGCGACTAACTATGGCTACACCTTC. Translated, it gives CASSPATNYGYTF.

The V gene is TRBV12-2, the J gene TRBJ2-5; the table's D gene call, TRBD1, was not cross checked with the DNA. TRBV12-2 is given as a pseudogene. CDR3 size: 19 residues. The CDR3 DNA sequence: TGTGCAAGTCGCTTAAATAAGTCGGTGGGGCACCGCCTGCAAGAGACCCAGTACTTC. Translating it yields CASRLNKSVGHRLQETQYF.

The gene calls are TRBV6-5 and TRBJ1-2; TRBD1 agrees at 8 bases. The CDR3 is 13 amino acids. Germline V lookup: CDR1 MNHEY, CDR2 SVGAGI. V trimming: 2 bases; J trimming: 6 bases; junction bases outside the gene matches: 2. The CDR3 sequence is CASSYTTGDGYTF. CDR3 DNA: TGTGCCAGCAGTTACACGACAGGGGATGGCTACACCTTC.

To note about this clone: This sample includes further DNA sequences coding for the same CDR3. V gene TRBV10-2 combines with J gene TRBJ2-5; no reliable D call. V was shortened by 1 base and J by 4 bases, with 1 base between the two germline ends. The CDR3 is made up of 11 amino acids. Germline CDR1 reads WSHSY; CDR2 reads SAAADI. CDR3 amino acids: CASSELETQYF. Here the CDR3 DNA reads TGCGCCAGCAGTGAGTTAGAGACCCAGTACTTC.

This clone was recorded only once. The chain recombines TRBV2 with TRBJ1-5; no definite D call. This CDR3 contains 13 residues. Trimming left V 6 bases short and J 5 bases short, with 11 bases between. Germline CDR1 is SNHLY and CDR2 is FYNNEI. The CDR3 DNA sequence: TGTGCCAGCAGCCCCAAAGCCGATCAGCCCCAGCATTTT. This encodes CASSPKADQPQHF.

The chain couples TRBV6-5 to TRBJ2-3; no reliable D call. The V end was cut by 2 bases, the J end by 2 bases, with 5 bases between. From germline, CDR1 is MNHEY and CDR2 SVGAGI. CDR3 size: 13 residues. CDR3 nucleotide sequence: TGTGCCAGCAGTTACGGGGTCACAGATACGCAGTATTTT. It encodes CASSYGVTDTQYF.

The rearrangement uses TRBV12-3 or TRBV12-4 and TRBJ1-4; 7 nucleotides line up with TRBD1. V gave up 2 bases and J gave up 8 bases; unmatched junction bases: 2. The CDR3 extends over 13 amino acids. The CDR3 DNA follows: TGTGCCAGCAGTTTAAACAGGGGCGAAAAACTGTTTTTT. Protein: CASSLNRGEKLFF.

The rearrangement links TRBV5-5 to TRBJ2-5; D is tentatively TRBD1 or TRBD2 (5 bases each). Germline CDR1 is SGHKS and CDR2 is YYEKEE (reference sequence). The CDR3 covers 16 residues. Trimming stripped 4 bases from V and 2 bases from J, with 18 bases between. As DNA, the CDR3 is TGTGCCAGCAGCCGCCACCGGGACCTGGATCAAGAGACCCAGTACTTC. This sequence encodes CASSRHRDLDQETQYF.

The chain combines TRBV14 with TRBJ1-2, with D unresolved. Trimming cost V 2 bases and J 3 bases, with 7 bases left between them. Germline V CDR1 and CDR2: SGHDN, FVKESK. The CDR3 has 13 amino acids. DNA for the CDR3: TGTGCCAGCAGCCAACAAACAGACTATGGCTACACCTTC. Translation gives CASSQQTDYGYTF.

The chain joins TRBV30 to TRBJ1-2; weak D call: TRBD1 (5 bases). Trimming shortened V by 5 bases and J by 5 bases, and 12 bases separated the two germline ends. The germline CDR1 and CDR2 sequences are GTSNPN and SVGIG (reference sequence). The CDR3 is made up of 12 amino acids. The CDR3 DNA is TGTGCCTGGGCTCGGCGGGGGTATGGCTACACCTTC. It is translated as CAWARRGYGYTF.

In this sample, this clone turned up once. The chain couples TRBV29-1 to TRBJ2-3; a possible D gene is TRBD1 (6 bases). Germline assignment: CDR1 SQVTM and CDR2 ANQGSEA. Deletions cut 3 bases from V and 3 bases from J, with 16 bases between. The CDR3 is 15 amino acids. In DNA, the CDR3 is TGCAGCGTTGAGGCCGCAGGGGTAGGGACAGATACGCAGTATTTT. This sequence encodes CSVEAAGVGTDTQYF.

This chain joins TRBV24-1 and TRBJ2-5, with TRBD2 matching over 9 bases. Germline loops: CDR1 KGHDR, CDR2 SFDVKD. J was trimmed by 3 bases and V by 4 bases; bases with no gene match: 2. CDR3 length equals 14 residues. The DNA of the CDR3 is TGTGCCACCAGTGACCGACTAGCGGAAGAGACCCAGTACTTC. Its translation: CATSDRLAEETQYF.